The 30 T cell receptor beta chains below all came from one sample that was sequenced in a study of blood T cell repertoires in COVID-19. The repertoire was sequenced with immunoSEQ multiplex PCR; TCRdb's copy has only in-frame clones and lacks some. The table has just over 300,000 clones, approximately 89% seen once. The source material was peripheral blood. The receptors originated from a woman aged 30 to 39 with COVID-19, enrolled during active disease.

This rearrangement joins TRBV6-6 to TRBJ1-2; D possibly corresponds to TRBD1 (5 bases). CDR3 size: 14 residues. Trimming took 0 bases from V and 5 from J, leaving 10 bases between them. CDR1 and CDR2 from the germline V gene are MNHNY and SVGAGI (reference sequence). The CDR3 here is CASSYSGVGYGYTF. The CDR3 DNA is TGTGCCAGCAGTTACTCAGGGGTGGGGTATGGCTACACCTTC.

The chain recombines TRBV19 with TRBJ2-2; 9 bases match TRBD2. The length of the CDR3 is 14 residues. CDR1 and CDR2 (germline): LNHDA, SQIVND (reference sequence). The ends lost 4 bases at V and 4 bases at J; junction bases unmatched: 1. CDR3 DNA sequence: TGTGCCAGTAGTAAACTAGCGGGCACCGGGGAGCTGTTTTTT. It codes for CASSKLAGTGELFF.

The chain combines TRBV19 with TRBJ2-3; TRBD1 agrees at 9 bases. Germline-derived CDR1 and CDR2 are LNHDA and SQIVND (reference sequence). Losses at the gene ends were 3 bases for V and 3 bases for J; bases not matched to a gene: 13. The CDR3 extends over 18 amino acids. The CDR3 DNA is TGTGCCAGTAGTATTATGCTTTTCTCGGGACAGGGTACAGATACGCAGTATTTT. Amino acid sequence: CASSIMLFSGQGTDTQYF.

The chain combines TRBV18 with TRBJ2-7, with D perhaps TRBD2 (5 bases). The CDR3 consists of 14 residues. The germline V and J ends were trimmed by 3 bases and 6 bases, with 15 bases remaining between them. Germline V CDR1 and CDR2: KGHSH, LQKENI. In nucleotides, the CDR3 is TGTGCCAGCTCACCCCCGACGCGGGCGGGCGAGCAGTACGTC. It specifies CASSPPTRAGEQYV.

In its sample, this clone was seen once. The rearrangement joins TRBV28 to TRBJ2-1, with 12 bases matching TRBD2. Per germline, CDR1 MDHEN and CDR2 SYDVKM. This CDR3 has 17 residues. V lost 4 bases, J lost 4 bases, and 8 bases stayed unmatched. CDR3 protein: CASSSSGGGGAYNEQFF. The CDR3 nucleotides read TGTGCCAGCAGTTCTAGCGGGGGGGGCGGAGCTTACAATGAGCAGTTCTTC.

The chain couples TRBV11-2 to TRBJ1-1; D perhaps matches TRBD1 (6 bases). Trimming cost V 8 bases and J 0 bases, with 16 bases left between them. The CDR3 has 15 amino acids. Germline V gene data show CDR1 as SGHAT and CDR2 as FQNNGV. The CDR3, as DNA: TGTGCCAGCCGGACCGGGACACTAATGAACACTGAAGCTTTCTTT. It codes for CASRTGTLMNTEAFF.

This clone was counted between two and nine times. The chain employs TRBV4-1 and TRBJ2-7; tentatively, D is TRBD1 (5 bases). Germline CDR1 reads MGHRA; CDR2 reads YSYEKL. This CDR3 spans 13 amino acids. The V gene lost 3 bases and the J gene lost 2 bases, with 8 bases spanning the gap. The DNA for the CDR3 is TGCGCCAGCAGCCATCCGACAGCCTACGAGCAGTACTTC. It encodes CASSHPTAYEQYF.

This chain joins TRBV18 and TRBJ1-4, with 7 bases matching TRBD1. The CDR3 sequence is 15 residues long. The germline V gene encodes CDR1 KGHSH and CDR2 LQKENI. J gave up 6 bases and V 6 bases, and 10 bases lay outside the gene matches. In nucleotides, the CDR3 is TGTGCCAGCTCCGACACGGTGACAGGGTATGAAAAACTGTTTTTT. Protein: CASSDTVTGYEKLFF. Full variable domain (remainder filled in from reference TRBV18 and TRBJ1-4): NAGVMQNPRHLVRRRGQEARLRCSPMKGHSHVYWYRQLPEEGLKFMVYLQKENIIDESGMPKERFSAEFPKEGPSILRIQQVVRGDSAAYFCASSDTVTGYEKLFFGSGTQLSVL.

This chain's CDR3 is CASSSTGTGEAAGNTIYF. The CDR3 DNA reads TGTGCCAGCAGCTCAACCGGGACAGGGGAGGCGGCTGGAAACACCATATATTTT. The chain is built from TRBV5-6 and TRBJ1-3; the match to TRBD1 covers 10 bases. This CDR3 region has 18 residues. V lost 3 bases to trimming and J lost 2 bases; unmatched junction nucleotides: 11. Germline-derived CDR1 and CDR2 are SGHDT and YYEEEE.

V gene TRBV7-2 combines with J gene TRBJ2-2; 10 bases align to TRBD2. The CDR3 contains 14 residues. Trimming cost V 5 bases and J 6 bases; bases outside gene matches: 3. Germline CDR1 is SGHTA and CDR2 is FQGNSA. The CDR3 bases are TGTGCCAGCAGCCCAGGACTAGCGGCCGGGGAGCTGTTTTTT. Translation gives CASSPGLAAGELFF.

This chain links TRBV6-5 with TRBJ1-2; maybe TRBD1 (6 bases). The CDR3 consists of 13 residues. In germline, CDR1 is MNHEY, CDR2 SVGAGI. The V and J ends lost 6 bases and 6 bases respectively, with 14 bases between them. For the CDR3, the DNA is TGTGCCAGCAGCCCGGACAGAGCCAATGGCTACACCTTC. Translated, it gives CASSPDRANGYTF.

The chain couples TRBV18 to TRBJ2-1; 9 positions match TRBD1. V dropped 5 bases and J dropped 6; count of bases not matched to a gene: 8. There are 15 residues in the CDR3. CDR1 is KGHSH, CDR2 LQKENI, per germline. CDR3 residues: CASSSRDRVRNEQFF. CDR3 nucleotide sequence: TGTGCCAGCTCAAGCCGGGACAGGGTTCGCAATGAGCAGTTCTTC.

V and J are TRBV30 and TRBJ1-2; 9 positions agree with TRBD1. CDR1 is GTSNPN, CDR2 SVGIG, per germline (reference sequence). This CDR3 region has 13 residues. The J segment lost 8 bases and the V segment lost 2 bases, leaving 6 bases of the junction unmatched. The CDR3 loop reads CAWSPGTGFGYTF. The CDR3, as DNA: TGTGCCTGGAGTCCCGGGACAGGGTTCGGCTACACCTTC.

The chain uses TRBV7-6 and TRBJ1-6; D unclear. This CDR3 has 16 residues. The germline V gene encodes CDR1 SGHVS and CDR2 FNYEAQ. Trimming left V 5 bases short and J 4 bases short, with 15 bases between. CDR3 region: CASSPERRVYNSPLHF. As DNA, the CDR3 is TGTGCCAGCAGCCCCGAGAGGAGGGTATATAATTCACCCCTCCACTTT.

The chain couples TRBV11-3 to TRBJ2-1; 7 bases are a match to TRBD2. CDR1 and CDR2 from the germline V gene are SGHNT and YENEEA. This CDR3 has 18 amino acids. J lost 7 bases, V lost 3 bases, and 18 bases had no gene match. The CDR3 protein is CASSFPSGEVLRGNEQFF. The CDR3 nucleotides read TGTGCCAGCAGCTTCCCCTCCGGGGAGGTACTGCGGGGGAATGAGCAGTTCTTC.

This clone was observed a few times. This chain joins TRBV7-9 and TRBJ1-2, with TRBD1 matching over 8 bases. The ends lost 5 bases at V and 8 bases at J; junction bases unmatched: 13. Looked up from germline, CDR1 is SEHNR and CDR2 is FQNEAQ (reference sequence). The CDR3 covers 15 residues. In DNA form, the CDR3 reads TGTGCCAGCAGCCAGGGACAGGCCTTCTCCTACGGCTACACCTTC. It encodes CASSQGQAFSYGYTF.

This sequence joins TRBV4-1 and TRBJ1-1, with D possibly matching TRBD1 (5 bases). The length of the CDR3 is 16 residues. Germline V lookup: CDR1 MGHRA, CDR2 YSYEKL. Trimming removed 0 bases from V and 1 base from J, with 12 bases in between. CDR3 region: CASSQELGASNTEAFF. CDR3 DNA: TGCGCCAGCAGCCAAGAATTAGGGGCATCGAACACTGAAGCTTTCTTT.

This chain uses TRBV15 with TRBJ1-6; maybe TRBD1 (5 bases). V lost 3 bases to trimming and J lost 5 bases, with 8 bases between them. Germline CDR1 is LNHNV and CDR2 is YYDKDF (reference sequence). This CDR3 is built from 14 residues. The DNA for the CDR3 is TGTGCCACCAGCAGGGACACTAATAATTCACCCCTCCACTTT. It yields the protein CATSRDTNNSPLHF.

The rearrangement links TRBV7-9 to TRBJ2-1, with TRBD1 matching 7 bases. Germline V gene data show CDR1 as SEHNR and CDR2 as FQNEAQ (reference sequence). Losses at the gene ends were 1 base for V and 0 bases for J; bases not matched to a gene: 3. This CDR3 is 16 amino acids long. DNA for the CDR3: TGTGCCAGCAGCTTAGGACAGGGAAGCTCCTACAATGAGCAGTTCTTC. This codes for CASSLGQGSSYNEQFF.

This rearrangement joins TRBV9 to TRBJ2-3; TRBD2 matches 16 bases. CDR1 is SGDLS, CDR2 YYNGEE, per germline. V lost 4 bases to trimming and J lost 4 bases; unmatched junction nucleotides: 6. The length of the CDR3 is 17 residues. CDR3 sequence: CASSMGLAGGQADTQYF. Here the CDR3 DNA reads TGTGCCAGCAGCATGGGACTAGCGGGGGGGCAGGCAGATACGCAGTATTTT.

V gene TRBV18 combines with J gene TRBJ2-5; 10 nucleotides align to TRBD2. This CDR3 contains 18 residues. Unmatched junction bases numbered 11, after V lost 0 bases and J lost 4 bases. Per germline, CDR1 KGHSH and CDR2 LQKENI. The CDR3 loop reads CASSPPVGTSGAGETQYF. CDR3 coding DNA: TGTGCCAGCTCACCACCGGTTGGCACTAGCGGGGCAGGAGAGACCCAGTACTTC.

The chain employs TRBV28 and TRBJ2-7; 7 bases fit TRBD2. Trimming at V came to 5 bases and at J to 0 bases, leaving 13 bases not matched to a gene. This CDR3 contains 17 residues. Germline CDR1 reads MDHEN; CDR2 reads SYDVKM. The chain's CDR3 is CASSQWGGRPSSYEQYV. For the CDR3, the DNA is TGTGCCAGCAGTCAGTGGGGGGGACGGCCGAGCTCCTACGAGCAGTACGTC.

The sample holds one count of this clone. The DNA of the CDR3 is TGCAGCGTTGGCGGGGCCTCCTACAATGAGCAGTTCTTC. It translates to CSVGGASYNEQFF. The V and J genes are TRBV29-1 and TRBJ2-1; D may be TRBD2 (6 bases). The CDR3 length is 13 residues. Trimming left V 4 bases short and J 0 bases short, with 7 bases between. The V gene's germline CDR1 is SQVTM and CDR2 ANQGSEA.

The chain joins TRBV9 to TRBJ2-5; 13 positions agree with TRBD2. Trimming removed 4 bases from V and 6 bases from J; junction bases left unmatched: 12. Germline loops: CDR1 SGDLS, CDR2 YYNGEE. There are 17 residues in the CDR3. CDR3 residues: CASSPLGTSGGAKTQYF. In DNA, the CDR3 is TGTGCCAGCAGCCCCCTTGGAACTAGCGGGGGGGCGAAGACCCAGTACTTC.

The rearrangement joins TRBV10-3 to TRBJ2-2; TRBD1 aligns across 7 bases. Germline V gene sequence: CDR1 ENHRY, CDR2 SYGVKD. The V gene end was trimmed by 6 bases and the J gene end by 1 base; junction bases not matched to a gene: 5. The CDR3 totals 15 residues. CDR3 in amino acids: CAIREWTGNTGELFF. DNA of the CDR3: TGTGCCATCAGAGAATGGACAGGGAACACCGGGGAGCTGTTTTTT.

V is TRBV29-1 and J is TRBJ1-2; no definite D call. The CDR3 covers 17 residues. The germline gives CDR1 SQVTM, CDR2 ANQGSEA. The CDR3 loop is CTTPRRGGVPLTYGYTF. The DNA for the CDR3 is TGCACCACCCCGCGACGTGGCGGAGTACCCTTAACGTATGGCTACACCTTC.

This chain uses TRBV7-2 with TRBJ1-2, with D possibly being TRBD1 (6 bases). The germline gives CDR1 SGHTA, CDR2 FQGNSA. Trimming removed 1 base at V and 2 bases at J, with 8 bases between. The CDR3 sequence is 14 residues long. CDR3 in amino acids: CASSLEQGNYGYTF. CDR3 in DNA: TGTGCCAGCAGCTTAGAACAGGGCAACTATGGCTACACCTTC.

This clone appeared once. V and J are TRBV25-1 and TRBJ1-6, with 9 nucleotides matching TRBD1. The germline V gene has CDR1 MGHDK and CDR2 SYGVNS. After removal of 4 bases from V and 6 bases from J, the junction contained 10 bases not matched to a gene. This CDR3 contains 17 residues. CDR3 loop: CASSALTGGSGNSPLHF. CDR3 DNA: TGTGCCAGCAGTGCCCTTACAGGGGGCTCAGGTAATTCACCCCTCCACTTT.

The V and J genes are TRBV7-9 and TRBJ1-2, with 9 bases lining up with TRBD1. Germline CDR1 and CDR2: SEHNR and FQNEAQ (reference sequence). The CDR3 has 14 amino acids. V shed 5 bases and J 6 bases; nucleotides not matched to a gene: 7. The CDR3: CASSPTGGLDGYTF. CDR3 in DNA: TGTGCCAGCAGCCCTACAGGGGGCCTCGATGGCTACACCTTC.

The rearrangement joins TRBV19 to TRBJ1-2, with D possibly TRBD1 on 6 matching bases. Germline CDR1 and CDR2: LNHDA and SQIVND (reference sequence). V lost 5 bases, J lost 7 bases, and 20 bases lay in between. The CDR3 consists of 15 residues. CDR3 sequence reads: CASSPRVRGRGGYTF. In DNA, the CDR3 is TGTGCCAGTAGTCCCCGGGTCAGGGGCCGGGGTGGCTACACCTTC. Full variable domain (missing parts from reference TRBV19 and TRBJ1-2): DGGITQSPKYLFRKEGQNVTLSCEQNLNHDAMYWYRQDPGQGLRLIYYSQIVNDFQKGDIAEGYSVSREKKESFPLTVTSAQKNPTAFYLCASSPRVRGRGGYTFGSGTRLTVV.